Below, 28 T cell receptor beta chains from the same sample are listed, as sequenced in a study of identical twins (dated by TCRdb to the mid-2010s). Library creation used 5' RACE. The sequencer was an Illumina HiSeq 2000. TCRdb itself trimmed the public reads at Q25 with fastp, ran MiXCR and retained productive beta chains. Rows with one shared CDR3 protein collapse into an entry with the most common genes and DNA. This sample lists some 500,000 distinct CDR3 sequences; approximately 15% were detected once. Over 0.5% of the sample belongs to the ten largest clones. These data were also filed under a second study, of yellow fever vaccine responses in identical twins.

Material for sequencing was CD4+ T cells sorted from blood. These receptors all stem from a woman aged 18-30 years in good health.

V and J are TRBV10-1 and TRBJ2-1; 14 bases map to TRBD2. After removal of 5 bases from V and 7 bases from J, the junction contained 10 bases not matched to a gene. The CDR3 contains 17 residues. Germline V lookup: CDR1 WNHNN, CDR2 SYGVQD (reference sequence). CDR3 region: CASSPRLAGGPENEQFF. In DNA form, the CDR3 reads TGCGCCAGCAGTCCCCGACTAGCGGGAGGGCCTGAGAATGAGCAGTTCTTC.

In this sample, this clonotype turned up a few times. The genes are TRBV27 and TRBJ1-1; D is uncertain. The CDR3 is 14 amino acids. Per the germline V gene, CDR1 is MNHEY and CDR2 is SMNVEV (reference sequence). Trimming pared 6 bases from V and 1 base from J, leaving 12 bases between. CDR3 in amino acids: CASSLGPWNTEAFF. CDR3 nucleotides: TGTGCCAGCAGCCTAGGACCGTGGAACACTGAAGCTTTCTTT.

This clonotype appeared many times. The CDR3 region is CSASRDSLGGHNEQFF. The CDR3 bases are TGCAGTGCTTCCCGGGACAGTTTAGGCGGCCACAATGAGCAGTTCTTC. V gene TRBV20-1 combines with J gene TRBJ2-1, with 7 bases matching TRBD1. V gave up 5 bases and J gave up 5 bases; unmatched junction bases: 15. CDR3 size: 16 residues. CDR1 DFQATT and CDR2 SNEGSKA come from the germline V gene (reference sequence).

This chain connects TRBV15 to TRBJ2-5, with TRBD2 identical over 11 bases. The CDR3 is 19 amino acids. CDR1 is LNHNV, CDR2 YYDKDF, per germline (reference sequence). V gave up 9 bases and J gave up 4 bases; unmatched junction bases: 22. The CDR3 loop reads CATTIRSGAGLAGGETQYF. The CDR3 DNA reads TGTGCCACTACAATACGTTCCGGGGCTGGCCTAGCGGGGGGAGAGACCCAGTACTTC. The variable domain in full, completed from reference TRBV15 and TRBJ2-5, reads DAMVIQNPRYQVTQFGKPVTLSCSQTLNHNVMYWYQQKSSQAPKLLFHYYDKDFNNEADTPDNFQSRRPNTSFCFLDIRSPGLGDTAMYLCATTIRSGAGLAGGETQYFGPGTRLLVL.

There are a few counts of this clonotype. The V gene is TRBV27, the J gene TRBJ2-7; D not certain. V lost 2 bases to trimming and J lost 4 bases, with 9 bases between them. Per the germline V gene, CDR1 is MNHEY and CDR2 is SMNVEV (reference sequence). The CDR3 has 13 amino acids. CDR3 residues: CASSLIVGYEQYF. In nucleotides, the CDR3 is TGTGCCAGCAGTTTAATTGTGGGGTACGAGCAGTACTTC.

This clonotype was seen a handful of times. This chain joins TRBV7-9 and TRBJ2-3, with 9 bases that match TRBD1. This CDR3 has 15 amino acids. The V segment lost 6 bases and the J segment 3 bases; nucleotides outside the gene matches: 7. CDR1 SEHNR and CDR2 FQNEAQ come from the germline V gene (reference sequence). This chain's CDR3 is CASRTRDRETDTQYF. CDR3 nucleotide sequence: TGTGCCAGCAGAACCCGGGACAGGGAAACAGATACGCAGTATTTT.

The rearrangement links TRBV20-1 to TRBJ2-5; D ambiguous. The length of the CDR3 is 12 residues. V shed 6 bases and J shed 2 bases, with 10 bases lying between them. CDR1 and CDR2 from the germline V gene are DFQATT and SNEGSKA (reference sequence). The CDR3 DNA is TGCAGTGCCGCGGTCGTACAAGAGACCCAGTACTTC. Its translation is CSAAVVQETQYF.

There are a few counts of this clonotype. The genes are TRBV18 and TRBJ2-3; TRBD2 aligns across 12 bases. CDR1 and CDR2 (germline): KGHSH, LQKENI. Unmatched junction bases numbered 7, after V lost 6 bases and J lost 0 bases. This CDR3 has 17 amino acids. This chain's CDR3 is CASSPSGGAVSTDTQYF. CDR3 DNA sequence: TGTGCCAGCTCGCCTAGCGGGGGGGCCGTTAGCACAGATACGCAGTATTTT.

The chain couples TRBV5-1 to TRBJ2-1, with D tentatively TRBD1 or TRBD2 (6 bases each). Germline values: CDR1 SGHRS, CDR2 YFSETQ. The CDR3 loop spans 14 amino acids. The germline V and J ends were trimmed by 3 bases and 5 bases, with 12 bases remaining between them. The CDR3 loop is CASSSRGRDNEQFF. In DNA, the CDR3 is TGCGCCAGCAGCTCCCGGGGGCGGGACAATGAGCAGTTCTTC.

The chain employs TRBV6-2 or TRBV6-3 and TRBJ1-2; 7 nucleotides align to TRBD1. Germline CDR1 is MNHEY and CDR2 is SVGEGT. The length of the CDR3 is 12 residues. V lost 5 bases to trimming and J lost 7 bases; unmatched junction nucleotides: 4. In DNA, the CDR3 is TGTGCCAGCAGTCCCAGGACAGGTGGCTACACCTTC. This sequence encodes CASSPRTGGYTF.

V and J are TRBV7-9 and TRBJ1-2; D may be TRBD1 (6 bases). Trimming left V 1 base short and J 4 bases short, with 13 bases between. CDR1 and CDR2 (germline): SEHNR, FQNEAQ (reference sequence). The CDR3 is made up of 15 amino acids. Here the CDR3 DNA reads TGTGCCAGCAGCTTAGGGACAGTTCGTATCTATGGCTACACCTTC. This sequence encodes CASSLGTVRIYGYTF.

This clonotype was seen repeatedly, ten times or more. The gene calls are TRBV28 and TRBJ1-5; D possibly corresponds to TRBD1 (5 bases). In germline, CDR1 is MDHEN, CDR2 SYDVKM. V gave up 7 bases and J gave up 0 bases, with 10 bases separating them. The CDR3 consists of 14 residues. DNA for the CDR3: TGTGCCAGCAATCAGGGATATAGCAATCAGCCCCAGCATTTT. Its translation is CASNQGYSNQPQHF.

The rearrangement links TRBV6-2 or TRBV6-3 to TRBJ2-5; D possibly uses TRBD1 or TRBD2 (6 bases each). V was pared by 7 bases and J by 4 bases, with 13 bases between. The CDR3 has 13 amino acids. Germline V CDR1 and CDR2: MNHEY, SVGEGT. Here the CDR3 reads CASKGGRGETQYF. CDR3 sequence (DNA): TGTGCCAGCAAGGGGGGCAGAGGAGAGACCCAGTACTTC.

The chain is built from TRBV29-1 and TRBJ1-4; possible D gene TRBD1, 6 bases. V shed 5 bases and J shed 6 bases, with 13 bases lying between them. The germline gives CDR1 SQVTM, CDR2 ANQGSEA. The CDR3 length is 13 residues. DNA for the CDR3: TGCAGCGTTCGGAGAGGGGGGGATGAAAAACTGTTTTTT. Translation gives CSVRRGGDEKLFF.

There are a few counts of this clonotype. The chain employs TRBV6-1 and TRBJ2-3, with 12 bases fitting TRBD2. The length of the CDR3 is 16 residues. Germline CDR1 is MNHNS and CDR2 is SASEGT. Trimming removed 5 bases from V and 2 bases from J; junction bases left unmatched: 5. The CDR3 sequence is CASSKTSGGNTDTQYF. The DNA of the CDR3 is TGTGCCAGCAGTAAGACTAGCGGGGGCAACACAGATACGCAGTATTTT.

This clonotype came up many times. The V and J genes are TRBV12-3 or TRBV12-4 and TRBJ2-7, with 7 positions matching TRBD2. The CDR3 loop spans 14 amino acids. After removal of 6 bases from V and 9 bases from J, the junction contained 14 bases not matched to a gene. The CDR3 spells CASSPLRGTVGQYF. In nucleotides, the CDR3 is TGTGCCAGCAGCCCCCTGCGGGGGACGGTCGGGCAGTACTTC.

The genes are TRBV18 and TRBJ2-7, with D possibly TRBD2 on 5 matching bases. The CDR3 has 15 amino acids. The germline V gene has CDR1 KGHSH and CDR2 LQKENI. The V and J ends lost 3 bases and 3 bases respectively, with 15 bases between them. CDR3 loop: CASSPKNGLFYEQYF. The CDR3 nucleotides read TGTGCCAGCTCACCCAAGAATGGACTCTTCTACGAGCAGTACTTC.

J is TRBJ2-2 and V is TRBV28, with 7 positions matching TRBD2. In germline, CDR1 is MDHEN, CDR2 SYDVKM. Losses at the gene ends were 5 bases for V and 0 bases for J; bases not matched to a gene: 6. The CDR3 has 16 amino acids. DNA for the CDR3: TGTGCCAGCAGTGCTGCGGGACTAACGAACACCGGGGAGCTGTTTTTT. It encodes CASSAAGLTNTGELFF.

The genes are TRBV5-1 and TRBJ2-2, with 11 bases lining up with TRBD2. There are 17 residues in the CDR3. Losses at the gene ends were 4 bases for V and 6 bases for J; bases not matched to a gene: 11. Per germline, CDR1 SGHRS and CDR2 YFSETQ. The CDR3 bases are TGCGCCAGCAGCCCCGAGAGACTAGCGGGAACACCCGGGGAGCTGTTTTTT. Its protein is CASSPERLAGTPGELFF.

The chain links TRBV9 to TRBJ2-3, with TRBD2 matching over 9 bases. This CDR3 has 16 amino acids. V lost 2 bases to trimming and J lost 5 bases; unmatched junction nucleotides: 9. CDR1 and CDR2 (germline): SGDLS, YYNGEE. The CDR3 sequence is CASSVGGGAGQDTQYF. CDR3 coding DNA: TGTGCCAGCAGCGTTGGCGGGGGGGCCGGCCAAGATACGCAGTATTTT.

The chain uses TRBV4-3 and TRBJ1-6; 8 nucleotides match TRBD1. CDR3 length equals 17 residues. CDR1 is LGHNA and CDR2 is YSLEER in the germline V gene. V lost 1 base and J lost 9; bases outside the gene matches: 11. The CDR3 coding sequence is TGCGCCAGCAGCCAAGCTACTCAGGGGGCGAACGGTTCACCCCTCCACTTT. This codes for CASSQATQGANGSPLHF.

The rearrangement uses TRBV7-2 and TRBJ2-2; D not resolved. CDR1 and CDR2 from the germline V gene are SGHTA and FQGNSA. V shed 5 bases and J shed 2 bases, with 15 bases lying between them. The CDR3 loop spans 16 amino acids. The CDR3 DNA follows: TGTGCCAGCAGCATCGGGCCCCTGGGCAACACCGGGGAGCTGTTTTTT. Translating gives CASSIGPLGNTGELFF. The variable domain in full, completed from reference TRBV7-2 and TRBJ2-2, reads GAGVSQSPSNKVTEKGKDVELRCDPISGHTALYWYRQSLGQGLEFLIYFQGNSAPDKSGLPSDRFSAERTGGSVSTLTIQRTQQEDSAVYLCASSIGPLGNTGELFFGEGSRLTVL.

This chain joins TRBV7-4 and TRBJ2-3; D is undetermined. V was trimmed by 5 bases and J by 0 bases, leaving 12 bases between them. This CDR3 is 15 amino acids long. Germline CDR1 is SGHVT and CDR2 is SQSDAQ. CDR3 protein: CASSLRSESTDTQYF. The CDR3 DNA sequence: TGTGCCAGCAGCCTCAGAAGCGAGAGCACAGATACGCAGTATTTT.

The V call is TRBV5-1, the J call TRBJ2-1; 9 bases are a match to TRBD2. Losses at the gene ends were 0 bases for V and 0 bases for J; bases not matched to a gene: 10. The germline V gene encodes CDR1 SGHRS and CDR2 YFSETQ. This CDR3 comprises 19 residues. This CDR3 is CASSLEQMASGTSYNEQFF. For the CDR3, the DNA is TGCGCCAGCAGCTTGGAGCAAATGGCTAGCGGGACCTCCTACAATGAGCAGTTCTTC.

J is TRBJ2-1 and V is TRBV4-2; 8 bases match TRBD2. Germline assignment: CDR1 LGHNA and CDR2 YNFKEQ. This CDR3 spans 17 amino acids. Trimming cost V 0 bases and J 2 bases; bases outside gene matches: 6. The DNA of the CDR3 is TGTGCCAGCAGCCAAGAAGAACTAGCGGTTCCCTACAATGAGCAGTTCTTC. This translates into CASSQEELAVPYNEQFF.

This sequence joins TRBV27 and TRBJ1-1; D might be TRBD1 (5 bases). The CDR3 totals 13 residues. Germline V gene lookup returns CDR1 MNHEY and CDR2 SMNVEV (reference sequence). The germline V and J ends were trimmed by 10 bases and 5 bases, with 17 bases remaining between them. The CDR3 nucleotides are TGTGCCACCGGGGCAGGGCTGAGGACTGAAGCTTTCTTT. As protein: CATGAGLRTEAFF.

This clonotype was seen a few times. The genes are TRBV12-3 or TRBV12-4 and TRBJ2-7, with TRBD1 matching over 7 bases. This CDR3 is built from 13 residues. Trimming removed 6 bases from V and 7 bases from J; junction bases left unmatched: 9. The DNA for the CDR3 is TGTGCCAGCAGACAACAGGGGATTGTTGAGCAGTACTTC. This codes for CASRQQGIVEQYF.

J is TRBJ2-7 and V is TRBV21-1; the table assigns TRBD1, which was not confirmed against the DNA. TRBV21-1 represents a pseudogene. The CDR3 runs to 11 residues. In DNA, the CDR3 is TGTGCCAGCAGCAAAAGGGGGGCTGGGTACTTC. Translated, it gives CASSKRGAGYF.